Below are 4 T cell receptor beta chains sequenced from a single sample in a study of technical replicates of blood from a handful of donors. The assay was immunoSEQ multiplex PCR, and TCRdb's table has in-frame clones only and misses some. This table has about 85,000 clones, 85% to 95% appearing once. Material for sequencing was T cells isolated from PBMCs. Receptors were obtained from a human donor in good health.

This chain links TRBV10-3 with TRBJ2-7, with 11 bases identical to TRBD2. This CDR3 spans 17 amino acids. V lost 4 bases and J lost 5; bases outside the gene matches: 13. CDR1 is ENHRY, CDR2 SYGVKD, per germline. CDR3 bases: TGTGCCATCAGTGGCGGGACTAGCGGCTCAATAAGGGACGAGCAGTACTTC. As protein: CAISGGTSGSIRDEQYF.

The chain combines TRBV5-4 with TRBJ1-1; TRBD1 aligns across 10 bases. Germline V gives CDR1 SGHNT, CDR2 YYREEE (reference sequence). The CDR3 contains 16 residues. V was pared by 3 bases and J by 7 bases, with 12 bases of the junction left unmatched. CDR3 sequence: CASSSSPTGGEGEAFF. The CDR3 coding sequence is TGTGCCAGCAGCTCTTCGCCGACAGGGGGCGAGGGTGAAGCTTTCTTT.

The V gene is TRBV18, the J gene TRBJ1-1; 8 bases map to TRBD1. This CDR3 has 15 amino acids. Trimming cost V 3 bases and J 4 bases; bases outside gene matches: 7. Germline V gene sequence: CDR1 KGHSH, CDR2 LQKENI. The CDR3 coding sequence is TGTGCCAGCTCACCTCGAGGACAGGGAGGCACTGAAGCTTTCTTT. It yields the protein CASSPRGQGGTEAFF.

The chain links TRBV19 to TRBJ2-3, with no clear D. The length of the CDR3 is 13 residues. Germline CDR1 is LNHDA and CDR2 is SQIVND (reference sequence). V was trimmed by 4 bases and J by 4 bases, leaving 9 bases between them. CDR3 sequence (DNA): TGTGCCAGTAGTAGAATGGGCGCAGATACGCAGTATTTT. Its protein is CASSRMGADTQYF.